A selection of T cell receptor beta chains follows, all from one sample in a study of blood T cell repertoires in COVID-19. The repertoire was sequenced with immunoSEQ multiplex PCR; TCRdb's copy has only in-frame clones and lacks some. The profile shows about 170,000 clones, about four fifths of them singletons. The sample was peripheral blood. These TCRs come from an elderly woman with acute or convalescent COVID-19. Both conserved end residues are part of each CDR3. The D gene is left open where the match is weak. The size of a clone is reported for some rows only, either as once, few or many, or as a class for expanded clones.

clone_size,d_call,v_call,j_call,cdr3_nt,cdr3_aa
-,-,TRBV10-1,TRBJ2-3,TGCGCCAGCAGTGACCGACAGGAACCAGATACGCAGTATTTT,CASSDRQEPDTQYF
-,TRBD2,TRBV2,TRBJ2-2,TGTGCCAGCAGTCCCCTAGCGGGAGGAACCGGGGAGCTGTTTTTT,CASSPLAGGTGELFF
-,TRBD2,TRBV5-8,TRBJ2-7,TGTGCCAGCAGCTTAAGCGGGAATCCCTACGAGCAGTACTTC,CASSLSGNPYEQYF
-,TRBD1,TRBV7-2,TRBJ2-7,TGTGCCAGCAGCTCCTCCACCGGGACAGCCAACCGCGAGCAGTACTTC,CASSSSTGTANREQYF
few,-,TRBV19,TRBJ1-1,TGTGCCAGTACCCCCCGGAGTGTAAGGAGGGCTTTCTTT,CASTPRSVRRAFF
-,TRBD2,TRBV10-3,TRBJ2-1,TGTGCCATCAGAGACCCCCTAGCGGAGAATTACAATGAGCAGTTCTTC,CAIRDPLAENYNEQFF
-,TRBD1,TRBV19,TRBJ2-5,TGTGCCAGTAGTAAGTCTCCCGGGACAGGGTGGTTCCAAGAGACCCAGTACTTC,CASSKSPGTGWFQETQYF
-,-,TRBV27,TRBJ2-7,TGTGCCAGCAGTTTAGTCCAGGGCTACGAGCAGTACTTC,CASSLVQGYEQYF
-,TRBD2,TRBV18,TRBJ2-5,TGTGCCAGCTCACCCCCTAGCGGAGAGGGCCAAGAGACCCAGTACTTC,CASSPPSGEGQETQYF
-,TRBD2,TRBV30,TRBJ2-3,TGTGCCTGGAGTGCTGTAACGGGACTAGCGGGAGTTACGCAGTATTTT,CAWSAVTGLAGVTQYF
-,TRBD2,TRBV7-2,TRBJ2-3,TGTGCCAGCAGCGGGACTACAAGCACAGATACGCAGTATTTT,CASSGTTSTDTQYF
-,-,TRBV20-1,TRBJ2-7,TGCAGTGCTAGGGTCAACAGCGAGCAGTACTTC,CSARVNSEQYF
few,-,TRBV18,TRBJ2-7,TGTGCCAGCTCACCACGCGGGACAGACTACGAGCAGTACTTC,CASSPRGTDYEQYF
-,TRBD2,TRBV6-6,TRBJ2-5,TGTGCCAGCAGACAGACTAGCGGGTTGGCAGCGGGGGCCCAGTACTTC,CASRQTSGLAAGAQYF
-,TRBD1,TRBV2,TRBJ1-4,TGTGCCAGCAGTCGTGACAGGGAAGAAAAACTGTTTTTT,CASSRDREEKLFF
-,-,TRBV19,TRBJ1-1,TGTGCCAGTAGTATGCACGACACGAACACTGAAGCTTTCTTT,CASSMHDTNTEAFF
-,-,TRBV24-1,TRBJ2-7,TGTGCCACCAGTCAACAGGGCTACGAGCAGTACTTC,CATSQQGYEQYF
-,-,TRBV6-5,TRBJ1-6,TGTGCCAGCAGTTACACGGGTGGTAATTCACCCCTCCACTTT,CASSYTGGNSPLHF
-,TRBD1,TRBV14,TRBJ2-1,TGTGCCAGCAGCCCGTCAGGTCGACAGGGTCGGGGAGAGCAGTTCTTC,CASSPSGRQGRGEQFF
-,TRBD1,TRBV2,TRBJ1-5,TGTGCCAGCAGTGACAGGGGGCGATCAGATCAGCCCCAGCATTTT,CASSDRGRSDQPQHF
-,-,TRBV3-1/TRBV3-2,TRBJ1-1,TGTGCCAGCAGCCAAGACTCCAGGGGATATTCCATGAACACTGAAGCTTTCTTT,CASSQDSRGYSMNTEAFF
few,-,TRBV11-2,TRBJ2-1,TGTGCCAGCAGCTTAGGTCCCGAGGGATACAATGAGCAGTTCTTC,CASSLGPEGYNEQFF
-,-,TRBV7-9,TRBJ1-4,TGTGCCAGCAGCTTAGCTGGAGGAACTAATGAAAAACTGTTTTTT,CASSLAGGTNEKLFF
-,TRBD2,TRBV28,TRBJ2-7,TGTGCCAGCAGTGGGAGGGACTCATCCCACGAGCAGTACTTC,CASSGRDSSHEQYF
-,-,TRBV6-5,TRBJ1-5,TGTGCCAGCAATATCGGCAGGGCCTCTTTGGCCCAGCATTTT,CASNIGRASLAQHF
-,-,TRBV12-3/TRBV12-4,TRBJ1-1,TGTGCCAGCAGTTTTGCGCTCTCTGAAGCTTTCTTT,CASSFALSEAFF
-,-,TRBV7-8,TRBJ2-3,TGTGCCAGCAGCTTAGTGGCACGAACAGATACGCAGTATTTT,CASSLVARTDTQYF
once,-,TRBV28,TRBJ2-3,TGTGCCAGCATTAAAATGGGACTGGATTTCACAGATACGCAGTATTTT,CASIKMGLDFTDTQYF
-,TRBD1,TRBV24-1,TRBJ1-2,TGTGCCACCAGTGAACCCGGACAGGGCGCTAACTATGGCTACACCTTC,CATSEPGQGANYGYTF
once,TRBD1,TRBV18,TRBJ2-5,TGTGCCAGCTCACCGGGGGGACAGGGCCAAGAGACCCAGTACTTC,CASSPGGQGQETQYF
-,TRBD1,TRBV6-6,TRBJ1-2,TGTGCCAGCAACCCGACAGGGAACTATGGCTACACCTTC,CASNPTGNYGYTF
-,TRBD1,TRBV6-5,TRBJ2-6,TGTGCCAGCAGTCCTGGACAGGGTGGGGCCAACGTCCTGACTTTC,CASSPGQGGANVLTF
few,-,TRBV5-5,TRBJ1-2,TGTGCCAGCAGATCAGGGCAGACGTCCTCCGGCTACACCTTC,CASRSGQTSSGYTF
-,-,TRBV28,TRBJ2-7,TGTGCCAGCAACATGGTTAGCGGATCCTACGAGCAGTACTTC,CASNMVSGSYEQYF
-,TRBD2,TRBV5-4,TRBJ2-3,TGTGCCAGCAGCTCAAGCGGGGGCACAGATACGCAGTATTTT,CASSSSGGTDTQYF
-,-,TRBV5-1,TRBJ2-6,TGCGCCAGCAGCTTGTCGGGGAGCTCTGGGGCCAACGTCCTGACTTTC,CASSLSGSSGANVLTF
-,TRBD1,TRBV29-1,TRBJ1-1,TGCAGCGCCGGACAGGGGGCCGCTGAAGCTTTCTTT,CSAGQGAAEAFF
-,-,TRBV2,TRBJ1-6,TGTGCCAGCAGTGAAACACCTTCAGGGATGGGATCACCCCTCCACTTT,CASSETPSGMGSPLHF
once,TRBD1,TRBV4-2,TRBJ2-3,TGTGCCAGCAGCCAACAGGGACAGACGCCTTCAGATACGCAGTATTTT,CASSQQGQTPSDTQYF
-,TRBD1,TRBV18,TRBJ1-6,TGTGCCAGCTCACCGAGACAGGGGGACAATTCACCCCTCCACTTT,CASSPRQGDNSPLHF
few,TRBD1,TRBV5-6,TRBJ2-4,TGTGCCAGCAGCTCTTGGGGACAGGGGGTTGACATTCAGTACTTC,CASSSWGQGVDIQYF
-,-,TRBV7-8,TRBJ2-1,TGTGCCAGCAGCCTCCGGGACTTACAGTTCTTC,CASSLRDLQFF
-,-,TRBV7-9,TRBJ2-7,TGTGCCAGCAGCTTCCCAACAGGACAGTGGTCCTACGAGCAGTACTTC,CASSFPTGQWSYEQYF
-,TRBD1,TRBV7-8,TRBJ1-1,TGTGCCAGCAGCTTAATTTTGTCGGGACAGGGGGCGCTTAAGACTGAAGCTTTCTTT,CASSLILSGQGALKTEAFF
-,-,TRBV6-1,TRBJ2-2,TGTGCCAGCAGTGAAAGCCAGGGGCATGCCGGGGAGCTGTTTTTT,CASSESQGHAGELFF